This T cell receptor beta chain was profiled in a study of cytomegalovirus exposure and HLA in healthy donors. 13 Jbeta primers and 60 Vbeta primers were used for the PCR. Measured with immunoSEQ multiplex PCR; TCRdb has only the in-frame clones, and not every one. The sample records about 180,000 clones, about 86% being singletons. At sampling all donors were nominally healthy, likely with unrecorded immune exposures. The CDR3 is 15 amino acids. Germline CDR1 SGHRS, CDR2 YFSETQ. V lost 1 base and J 1 base, leaving 10 bases between the germline ends. Study results and limitations: Using the classifier, cytomegalovirus status was reportedly diagnosed with high specificity and sensitivity.

Details on this clone: Antigen: not known.

The sequenced sample consisted of PBMCs. This TCR came from a woman between 25 and 40 years old in good health and CMV-seronegative. The rearrangement joins TRBV5-1 to TRBJ2-3, with TRBD2 as a possible D gene (6 bases). CDR3 DNA: TGCGCCAGCAGCTTGTCTGGCGGGGGCACAGATACGCAGTATTTT. Its protein product is CASSLSGGGTDTQYF.